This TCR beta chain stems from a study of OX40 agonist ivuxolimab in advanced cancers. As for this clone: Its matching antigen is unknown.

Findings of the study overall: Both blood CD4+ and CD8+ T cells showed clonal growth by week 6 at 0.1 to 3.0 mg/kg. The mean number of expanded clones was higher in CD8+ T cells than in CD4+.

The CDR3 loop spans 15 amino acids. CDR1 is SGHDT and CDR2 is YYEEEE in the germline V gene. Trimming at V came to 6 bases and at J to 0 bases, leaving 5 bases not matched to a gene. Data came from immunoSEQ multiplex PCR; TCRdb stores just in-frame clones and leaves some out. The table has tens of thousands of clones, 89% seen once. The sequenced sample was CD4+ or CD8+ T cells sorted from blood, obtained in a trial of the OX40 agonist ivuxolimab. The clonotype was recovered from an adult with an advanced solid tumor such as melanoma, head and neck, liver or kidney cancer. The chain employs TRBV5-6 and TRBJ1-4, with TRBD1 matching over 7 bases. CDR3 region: CASTTTGTTNEKLFF. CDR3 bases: TGTGCCAGCACCACGACAGGGACAACTAATGAAAAACTGTTTTTT.